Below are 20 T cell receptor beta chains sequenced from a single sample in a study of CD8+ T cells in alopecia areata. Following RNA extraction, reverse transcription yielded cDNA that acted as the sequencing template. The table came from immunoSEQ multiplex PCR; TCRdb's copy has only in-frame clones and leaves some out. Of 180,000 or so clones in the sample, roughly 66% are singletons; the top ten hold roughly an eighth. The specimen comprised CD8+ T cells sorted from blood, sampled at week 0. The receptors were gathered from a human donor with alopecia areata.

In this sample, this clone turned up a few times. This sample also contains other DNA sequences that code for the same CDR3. The chain's CDR3 is CASSPGRTYEQYF. In DNA, the CDR3 is TGTGCCAGCAGCCCCGGTCGCACCTACGAGCAGTACTTC. The chain recombines TRBV13 with TRBJ2-7; D unclear. Germline V lookup: CDR1 PRHDT, CDR2 FYEKMQ (reference sequence). Trimming removed 5 bases from V and 2 bases from J, with 10 bases in between. There are 13 residues in the CDR3.

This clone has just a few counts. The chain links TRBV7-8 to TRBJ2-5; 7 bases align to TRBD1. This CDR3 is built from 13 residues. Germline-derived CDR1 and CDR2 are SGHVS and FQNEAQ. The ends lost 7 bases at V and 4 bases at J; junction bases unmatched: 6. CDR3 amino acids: CASNRQGTETQYF. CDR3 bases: TGTGCCAGCAACAGACAGGGTACAGAGACCCAGTACTTC.

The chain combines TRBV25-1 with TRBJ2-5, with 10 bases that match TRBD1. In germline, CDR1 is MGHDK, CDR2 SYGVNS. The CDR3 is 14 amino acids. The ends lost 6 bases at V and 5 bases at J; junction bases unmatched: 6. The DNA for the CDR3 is TGTGCCAGCAGAAGACAGGGGGCGAAGGAGACCCAGTACTTC. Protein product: CASRRQGAKETQYF.

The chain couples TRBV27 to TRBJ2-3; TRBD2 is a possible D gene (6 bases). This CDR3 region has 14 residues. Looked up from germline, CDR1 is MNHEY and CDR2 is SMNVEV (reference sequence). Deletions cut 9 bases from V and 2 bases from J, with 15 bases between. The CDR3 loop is CASRLSGSTDTQYF. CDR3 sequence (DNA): TGTGCCAGTCGACTTAGCGGCTCCACAGATACGCAGTATTTT.

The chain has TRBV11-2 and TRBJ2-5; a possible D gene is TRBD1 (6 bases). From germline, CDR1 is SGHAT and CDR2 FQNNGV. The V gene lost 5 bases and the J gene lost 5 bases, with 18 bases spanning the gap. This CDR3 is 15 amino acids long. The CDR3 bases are TGTGCCAGCAGCCCTGGACAGAGGGTGGGGGAGACCCAGTACTTC. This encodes CASSPGQRVGETQYF.

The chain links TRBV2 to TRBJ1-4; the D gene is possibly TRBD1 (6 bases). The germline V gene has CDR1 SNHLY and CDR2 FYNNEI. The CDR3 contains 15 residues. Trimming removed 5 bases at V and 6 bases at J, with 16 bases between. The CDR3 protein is CASSTRGIRDEKLFF. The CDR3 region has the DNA TGTGCCAGCAGTACCAGGGGAATCCGGGATGAAAAACTGTTTTTT. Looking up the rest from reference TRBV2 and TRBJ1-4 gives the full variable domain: EPEVTQTPSHQVTQMGQEVILRCVPISNHLYFYWYRQILGQKVEFLVSFYNNEISEKSEIFDDQFSVERPDGSNFTLKIRSTKLEDSAMYFCASSTRGIRDEKLFFGSGTQLSVL.

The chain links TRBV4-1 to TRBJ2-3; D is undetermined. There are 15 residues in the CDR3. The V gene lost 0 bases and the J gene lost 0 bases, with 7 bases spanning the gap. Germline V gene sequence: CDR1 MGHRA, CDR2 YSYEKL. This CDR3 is CASSQEVGSTDTQYF. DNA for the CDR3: TGCGCCAGCAGCCAAGAAGTAGGCAGCACAGATACGCAGTATTTT.

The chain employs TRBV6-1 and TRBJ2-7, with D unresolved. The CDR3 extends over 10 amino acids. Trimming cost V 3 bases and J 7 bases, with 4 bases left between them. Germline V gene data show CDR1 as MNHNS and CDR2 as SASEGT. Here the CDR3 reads CASSDLEQYF. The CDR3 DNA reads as TGTGCCAGCAGTGATCTTGAGCAGTACTTC.

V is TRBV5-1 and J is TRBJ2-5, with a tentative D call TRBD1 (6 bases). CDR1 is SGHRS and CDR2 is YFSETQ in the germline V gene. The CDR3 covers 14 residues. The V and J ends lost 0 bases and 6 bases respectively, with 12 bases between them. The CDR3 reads CASSLERGKKTQYF. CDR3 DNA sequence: TGCGCCAGCAGCTTGGAAAGGGGGAAGAAGACCCAGTACTTC.

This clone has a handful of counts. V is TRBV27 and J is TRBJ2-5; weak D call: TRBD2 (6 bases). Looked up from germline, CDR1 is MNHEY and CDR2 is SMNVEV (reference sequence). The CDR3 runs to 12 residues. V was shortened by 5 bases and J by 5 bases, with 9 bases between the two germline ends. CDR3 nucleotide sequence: TGTGCCAGCAGTACGGGGGTGGAGACCCAGTACTTC. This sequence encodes CASSTGVETQYF.

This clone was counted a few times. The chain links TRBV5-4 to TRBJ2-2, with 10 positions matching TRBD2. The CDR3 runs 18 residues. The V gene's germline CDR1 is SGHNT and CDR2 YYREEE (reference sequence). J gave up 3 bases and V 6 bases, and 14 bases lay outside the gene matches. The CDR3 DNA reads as TGTGCCAGCACCCCGTCGGATAGCGGGGGGCGATACACCGGGGAGCTGTTTTTT. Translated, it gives CASTPSDSGGRYTGELFF.

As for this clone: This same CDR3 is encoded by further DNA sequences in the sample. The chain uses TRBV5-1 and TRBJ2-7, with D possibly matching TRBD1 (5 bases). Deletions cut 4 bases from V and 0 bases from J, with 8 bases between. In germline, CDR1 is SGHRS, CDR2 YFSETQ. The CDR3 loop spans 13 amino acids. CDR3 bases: TGCGCCAGCAGCCTGGACACCTCCTACGAGCAGTACTTC. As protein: CASSLDTSYEQYF. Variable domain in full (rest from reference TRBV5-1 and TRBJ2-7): KAGVTQTPRYLIKTRGQQVTLSCSPISGHRSVSWYQQTPGQGLQFLFEYFSETQRNKGNFPGRFSGRQFSNSRSEMNVSTLELGDSALYLCASSLDTSYEQYFGPGTRLTVT.

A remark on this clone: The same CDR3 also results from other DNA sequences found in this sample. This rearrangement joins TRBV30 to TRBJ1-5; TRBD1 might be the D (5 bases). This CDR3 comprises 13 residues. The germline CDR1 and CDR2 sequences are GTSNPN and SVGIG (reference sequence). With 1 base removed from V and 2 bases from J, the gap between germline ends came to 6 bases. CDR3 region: CAWSGGGNQPQHF. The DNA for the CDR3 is TGTGCCTGGAGTGGGGGGGGCAATCAGCCCCAGCATTTT.

As DNA, the CDR3 is TGTGCCAGCAGTTTGGGAAGGGTCTACGAGCAGTACTTC. Translating gives CASSLGRVYEQYF. The chain employs TRBV27 and TRBJ2-7, with D uncertain. This CDR3 contains 13 residues. V gave up 3 bases and J gave up 3 bases, with 9 bases separating them. CDR1 and CDR2 from the germline V gene are MNHEY and SMNVEV (reference sequence).

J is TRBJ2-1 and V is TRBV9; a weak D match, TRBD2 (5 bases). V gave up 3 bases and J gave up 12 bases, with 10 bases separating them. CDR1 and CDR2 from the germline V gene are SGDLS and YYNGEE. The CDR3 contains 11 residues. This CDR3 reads CASSAGVGQFF. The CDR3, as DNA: TGTGCCAGCAGCGCCGGGGTAGGGCAGTTCTTC.

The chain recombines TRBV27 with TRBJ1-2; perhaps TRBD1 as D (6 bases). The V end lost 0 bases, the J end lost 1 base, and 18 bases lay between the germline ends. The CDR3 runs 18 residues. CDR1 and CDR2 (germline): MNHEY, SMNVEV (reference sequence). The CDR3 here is CASSLSPSYRENNYGYTF. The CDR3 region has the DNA TGTGCCAGCAGTTTATCCCCCTCCTACAGGGAGAATAACTATGGCTACACCTTC.

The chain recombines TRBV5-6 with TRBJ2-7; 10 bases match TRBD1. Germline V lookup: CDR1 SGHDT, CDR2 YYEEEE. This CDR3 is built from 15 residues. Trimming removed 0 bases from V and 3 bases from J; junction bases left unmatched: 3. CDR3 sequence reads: CASSLAGTGDYEQYF. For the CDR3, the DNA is TGTGCCAGCAGCTTGGCCGGGACAGGGGACTACGAGCAGTACTTC.

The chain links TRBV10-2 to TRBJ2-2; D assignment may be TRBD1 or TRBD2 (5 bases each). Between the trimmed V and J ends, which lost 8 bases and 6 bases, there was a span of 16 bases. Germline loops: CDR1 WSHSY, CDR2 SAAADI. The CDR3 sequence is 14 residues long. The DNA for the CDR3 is TGCGCCAGCCTAGACAATCGGGGCGCCGGGGAGCTGTTTTTT. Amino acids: CASLDNRGAGELFF.

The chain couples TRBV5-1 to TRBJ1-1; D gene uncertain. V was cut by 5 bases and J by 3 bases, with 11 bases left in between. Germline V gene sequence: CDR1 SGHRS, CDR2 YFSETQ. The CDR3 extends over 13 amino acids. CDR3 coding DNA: TGCGCCAGCAGGGAGTATGGGTACACTGAAGCTTTCTTT. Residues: CASREYGYTEAFF.

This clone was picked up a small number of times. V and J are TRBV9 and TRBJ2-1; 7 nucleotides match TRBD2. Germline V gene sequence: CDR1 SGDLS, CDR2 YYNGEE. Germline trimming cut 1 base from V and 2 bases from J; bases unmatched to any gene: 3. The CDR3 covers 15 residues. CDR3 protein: CASSVWGGPYNEQFF. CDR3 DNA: TGTGCCAGCAGCGTATGGGGGGGACCCTACAATGAGCAGTTCTTC.